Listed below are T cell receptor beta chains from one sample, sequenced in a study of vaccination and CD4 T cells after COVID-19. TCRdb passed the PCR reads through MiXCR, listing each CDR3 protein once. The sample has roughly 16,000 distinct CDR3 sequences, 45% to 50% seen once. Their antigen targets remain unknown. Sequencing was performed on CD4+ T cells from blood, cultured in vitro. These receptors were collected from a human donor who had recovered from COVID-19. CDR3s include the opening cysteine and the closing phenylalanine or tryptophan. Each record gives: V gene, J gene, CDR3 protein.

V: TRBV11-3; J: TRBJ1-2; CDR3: CASSLDNRRTTGYTF
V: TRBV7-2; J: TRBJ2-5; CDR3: CASSYSPGQTETQYF
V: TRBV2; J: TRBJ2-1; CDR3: CASTLISGRVNEQFF
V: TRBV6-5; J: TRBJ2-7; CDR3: CASSYNPGNHEQYF
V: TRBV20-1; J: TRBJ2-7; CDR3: CSAIGTSGESSYEQYF
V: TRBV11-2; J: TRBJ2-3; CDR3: CASSLVRGAPDTQYF
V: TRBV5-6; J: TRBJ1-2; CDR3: CASTLDRDYGYTF
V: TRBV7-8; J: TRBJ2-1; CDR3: CASSPPRPSSYNEQFF
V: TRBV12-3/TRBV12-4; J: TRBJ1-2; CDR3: CASSPTGLGYTF
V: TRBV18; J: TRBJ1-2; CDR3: CASSPEIVSGTGGYGYTF
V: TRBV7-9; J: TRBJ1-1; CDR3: CASSLLGDYEAFF
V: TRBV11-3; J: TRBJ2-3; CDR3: CASSALAASTDTQYF
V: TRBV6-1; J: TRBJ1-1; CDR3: CASSEGNTEAFF
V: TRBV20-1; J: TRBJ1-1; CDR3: CSAGQGATEAFF
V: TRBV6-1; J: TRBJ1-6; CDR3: CASSQYNSPLHF
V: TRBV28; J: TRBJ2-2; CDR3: CASRLAGGPNTGELFF
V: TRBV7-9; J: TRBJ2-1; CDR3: CASSRVGKTGGHNEQFF
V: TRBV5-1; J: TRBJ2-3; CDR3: CASSLAGDTQYF
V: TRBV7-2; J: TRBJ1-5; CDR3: CASSLDGNQPQHF
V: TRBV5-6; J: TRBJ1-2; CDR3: CASSLGTGGKYGYTF
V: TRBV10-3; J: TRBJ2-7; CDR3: CAIRGQGGSYEQYF
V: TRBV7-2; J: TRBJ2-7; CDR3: CASSQDRWSYEQYF
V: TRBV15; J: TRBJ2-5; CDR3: CATSRRDRGAIQYF
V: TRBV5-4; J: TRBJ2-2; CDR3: CASSPDRGPYGELFF
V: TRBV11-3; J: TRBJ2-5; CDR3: CASSLDRETQYF
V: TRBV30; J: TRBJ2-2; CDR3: CAWKGRLHTGELFF
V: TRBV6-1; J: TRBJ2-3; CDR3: CASSIRLAGALADTQYF
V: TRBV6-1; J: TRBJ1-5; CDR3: CASKINRDGNQPQHF
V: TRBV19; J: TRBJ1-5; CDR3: CASSPARHQPQHF
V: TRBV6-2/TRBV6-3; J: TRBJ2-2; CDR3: CASSCSETGELFF
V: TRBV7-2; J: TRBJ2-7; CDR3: CASSQRTGAYEQYF
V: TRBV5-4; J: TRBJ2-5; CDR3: CASSLAPTQETQYF
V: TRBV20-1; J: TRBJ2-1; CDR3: CSATQGTYNEQFF
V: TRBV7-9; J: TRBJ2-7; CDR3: CASSRGQDSYEQYF
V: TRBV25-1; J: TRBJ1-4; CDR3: CASREGQGARVEKLFF
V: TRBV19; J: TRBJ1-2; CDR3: CASSPSRTYGYTF
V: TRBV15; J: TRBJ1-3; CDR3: CATSRDRPRSGNTIYF
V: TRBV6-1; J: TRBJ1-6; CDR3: CASRGGSWSPLHF
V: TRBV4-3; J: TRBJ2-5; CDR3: CASSQNLPETQYF
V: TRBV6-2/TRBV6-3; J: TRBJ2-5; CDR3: CASSKPGGSFRETQYF
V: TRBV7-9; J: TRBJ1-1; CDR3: CASSQRRERTEAFF
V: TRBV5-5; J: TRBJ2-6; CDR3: CASSRDGGAGANVLTF
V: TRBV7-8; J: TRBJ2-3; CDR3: CASSLDGLASTDTQYF
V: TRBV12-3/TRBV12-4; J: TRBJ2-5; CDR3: CASSLASGGRKTQYF
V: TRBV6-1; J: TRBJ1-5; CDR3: CASRMDGNQPQHF
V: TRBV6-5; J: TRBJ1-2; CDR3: CASSLGQGTFLGYTF
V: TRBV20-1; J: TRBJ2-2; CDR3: CSADSSGELFF
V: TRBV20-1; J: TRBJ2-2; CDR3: CSAKDRLTGELFF
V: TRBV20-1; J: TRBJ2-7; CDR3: CSAQKRDYEQYF
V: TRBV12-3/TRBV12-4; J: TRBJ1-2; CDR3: CASSLKGSIIYGYTF